Listed below are T cell receptor beta chains from one sample, sequenced in a study of blood T cell repertoires in COVID-19. Produced via immunoSEQ multiplex PCR; TCRdb's table is partial and in-frame only. The sample lists about 150,000 clones; 87% were seen once. Specimen: peripheral blood. Receptors were obtained from a man older than 75 with acute or convalescent COVID-19. Each CDR3 is given with its conserved first and last residue. A D gene is named only where the DNA matches it firmly. Clone sizes are given selectively: once, few, many, or a class where the clone is expanded.

>TRBJ1-3|TRBV5-5|NA|NA
TGTGCCAGCAGCTTGGGTTCGATAGCGATCAACACCATATATTTT
CASSLGSIAINTIYF
>TRBJ2-7|TRBV28|NA|NA
TGTGCCAGCAGTCCCGGGACTCTGAGCTCCTACGAGCAGTACTTC
CASSPGTLSSYEQYF
>TRBJ1-2|TRBV9|NA|NA
TGTGCCAGCAGCTTCCGCAGGGGTAACTATGGCTACACCTTC
CASSFRRGNYGYTF
>TRBJ2-5|TRBV2|TRBD1|few
TGTGCCAGCACGGGACAGGGGAGCCAGACCCAGTACTTC
CASTGQGSQTQYF
>TRBJ2-7|TRBV2|NA|many
TGTGCCAGCAGTGAGACTCCTGCCGGGGCCTACGAGCAGTACTTC
CASSETPAGAYEQYF
>TRBJ2-5|TRBV23-1|TRBD2|NA
TGCGCCAGCATCCTTTCTCTAGCGGGAGAAGAGACCCAGTACTTC
CASILSLAGEETQYF
>TRBJ2-7|TRBV29-1|NA|NA
TGCAGCGTTGAAAGGGGGACCTACGAGCAGTACTTC
CSVERGTYEQYF
>TRBJ2-5|TRBV5-1|NA|NA
TGCGCCAGCAGCTCCTCCGGATCAAGGGGAGAGACCCAGTACTTC
CASSSSGSRGETQYF
>TRBJ1-1|TRBV3-1/TRBV3-2|TRBD1|NA
TGTGCCAGCAGCCAAGTGACAGGGGGTGCTGAAGCTTTCTTT
CASSQVTGGAEAFF
>TRBJ2-7|TRBV11-2|NA|NA
TGTGCCAGCAGCTTAGCTGTGTACTCCTACGAGCAGTACTTC
CASSLAVYSYEQYF
>TRBJ2-7|TRBV6-2/TRBV6-3|NA|NA
TGTGCCAGCAGTTACCCGGGGAGAGGGTCCTACGAGCAGTACTTC
CASSYPGRGSYEQYF
>TRBJ1-4|TRBV21-1|NA|NA
TGTGCCAGCAGCAAAGCGTGTGCGACTAATGAAAAACTGTTTTTT
CASSKACATNEKLFF
>TRBJ1-2|TRBV5-4|TRBD1|NA
TGTGCCAGCAGCTCTGGACAGGTCCTGGTCGGCTACACCTTC
CASSSGQVLVGYTF
>TRBJ2-7|TRBV28|TRBD2|NA
TGTGCCAGCAGCCTAGCGGAGAGAGGTCGCTACGAGCGGTACTTC
CASSLAERGRYERYF
>TRBJ1-4|TRBV5-1|TRBD1|NA
TGCGCCAGCAGCTTGGGACAGGGGCGAGAAAAACTGTTTTTT
CASSLGQGREKLFF
>TRBJ2-2|TRBV23-1|TRBD1|NA
TGCGCCAGCAGTCTTTCAGGGGGAGCGGAGACCGGGGAGCTGTTTTTT
CASSLSGGAETGELFF
>TRBJ2-3|TRBV9|TRBD2|once
TGTGCCAGCAGCGCCACCCTACGGACTAGCGGGGGGGCATTCAGCAGAGATACGCAGTATTTT
CASSATLRTSGGAFSRDTQYF
>TRBJ1-5|TRBV3-1/TRBV3-2|TRBD1|NA
TGTGCCAGCAGCCAAGGGTTAGGGGGCCACCAGCCCCAGCATTTT
CASSQGLGGHQPQHF
>TRBJ2-7|TRBV28|NA|NA
TGTGCCAGCAGCCCGCGGGAGCAGTACTTC
CASSPREQYF
>TRBJ1-1|TRBV4-1|TRBD1|NA
TGCGCCAGCAGCCACCCACAGGGACAGAGGAACACTGAAGCTTTCTTT
CASSHPQGQRNTEAFF
>TRBJ2-7|TRBV2|NA|NA
TGTGCCAGCAGTGAGGTTCGGGGTAATGAGCAGTACTTC
CASSEVRGNEQYF
>TRBJ2-5|TRBV5-1|NA|NA
TGCGCCAGCAGCTTGAGTGCAGGGCTTGGGGAGACCCAGTACTTC
CASSLSAGLGETQYF
>TRBJ1-6|TRBV7-8|NA|once
TGTGCCAGCAGCTTTCTGACGGAGAATTCACCCCTCCACTTT
CASSFLTENSPLHF
>TRBJ2-7|TRBV2|TRBD2|few
TGTGCCAGCAGTTTACACGCCGTCGGGACTAGCTTGAACGAGCAGTACTTC
CASSLHAVGTSLNEQYF
>TRBJ2-3|TRBV5-1|TRBD1|NA
TGCGCCAGCAGCTGGAGGGGACAGGGGCGCACAGATACGCAGTATTTT
CASSWRGQGRTDTQYF
>TRBJ1-5|TRBV6-5|NA|NA
TGTGCCAGCAGCCAAGGAGGTCAGCCCCAGCATTTT
CASSQGGQPQHF
>TRBJ2-2|TRBV10-1|NA|few
TGCGCCTCCCGGGACTCTAGGAACACCGGGGAGCTGTTTTTT
CASRDSRNTGELFF
>TRBJ1-1|TRBV6-5|TRBD1|few
TGTGCCAGCAGTTACCGGACAGGGTATAACACTGAAGCTTTCTTT
CASSYRTGYNTEAFF
>TRBJ2-5|TRBV5-1|TRBD2|NA
TGCGCCAGCAGCTTGCTGACGGGAGGCAAGAAAGAGACCCAGTACTTC
CASSLLTGGKKETQYF
>TRBJ1-5|TRBV6-6|NA|NA
TGTGCCAGCAGACCCCTAGGGGTTGGCAATCAGCCCCAGCATTTT
CASRPLGVGNQPQHF
>TRBJ1-1|TRBV30|NA|NA
TGTGCCTGGATGGGCAACACTGAAGCTTTCTTT
CAWMGNTEAFF
>TRBJ2-3|TRBV5-1|TRBD2|NA
TGCGCCAGCAGGGGACTAGCGGGGGGCACAGATACGCAGTATTTT
CASRGLAGGTDTQYF
>TRBJ2-5|TRBV11-2|NA|NA
TGTGCCAGCAGCTTACAGGGGACCCAAGAGACCCAGTACTTC
CASSLQGTQETQYF